The entry below describes one T cell receptor (beta chain). Its antigen is not yet known. Qualities for individual bases were not recorded, and no much larger clone is one base off. This sample was included in a study of T cell changes during pregnancy in multiple sclerosis (dated by TCRdb to about 2019). Study-wide context: The study looked at changes in the T cell repertoire across pregnancy in women with multiple sclerosis.

The library was built by means of the immunoSEQ multiplex PCR assay. TCRdb retrieved this table from immuneACCESS and kept in-frame rearrangements only. Not all clones are present; in checked studies, unresolved V genes account for under half, and no reason is known for the remainder. The sample yields 85,000 to 110,000 clones; roughly 92% were counted once. The ten largest clones take up about 0.93% of the sample. Sequenced material: peripheral blood, taken after pregnancy. The clonotype originates from a female donor with multiple sclerosis, enrolled in a pregnancy study.

The CDR3 in this case is CASSLGGSGQETQYF. The DNA sequence follows: TGTGCCAGCAGCTTAGGAGGGTCAGGGCAAGAGACCCAGTACTTC. This sequence uses TRBV7-3 and TRBJ2-5; TRBD2 is perhaps the D gene, given 6 matching bases. Including cysteine and phenylalanine, the CDR3 has 15 amino acids. Of all the DNA, just the CDR3 is kept, 45 bases in frame from base 1. CDR1 SGHTA and CDR2 FQGTGA were looked up in the germline V gene. Relative to germline, V is 2 bases shorter and J is 2 bases shorter, with 12 bases between their ends.